This T cell receptor beta chain was sequenced in a study of blood T cell repertoires in COVID-19 (dated by TCRdb to the early 2020s). Describing the broader study: Collaborator samples came from the United States, Italy and Spain and covered acute and convalescent phases of COVID-19. HLA class I and class II types, where available, came from metadata supplied by the sample provider rather than from assay-based typing. The prospective study material was composed of cDNA or gDNA derived from T cells, B-cell-depleted T cells, or PBMCs. Deeply sampled blood TCRbeta repertoires from subjects exposed to, actively infected with, or recovered from COVID-19 were included in the dataset. Samples came from the ongoing ImmuneRACE study (first 160 participants) plus 1,254 subjects from 6 global collaborators. The repertoires were released in a freely available public database intended as a resource for research on the immune response to SARS-CoV-2. Sample metadata almost always included a de-identified subject ID, COVID-19 status, age in years and sex. General findings and caveats noted by the study authors: Clinical and demographic metadata were provided uncurated, with the amount varying by source and participant.

Turning to this clone: The antigen it recognizes is unknown. Base qualities are not at hand, and no much larger clone is one base apart.

From the germline V gene, CDR1 is MNHEY and CDR2 is SVGAGI. A distance of 14 bases separates the germline ends of V and J, which lose 0 bases and 6 bases respectively. From cysteine to phenylalanine, the CDR3 is 15 amino acids long. Only the CDR3 region is kept as DNA, spanning 45 bases read in frame from base 1. Participants in the prospective study were aged roughly 18 to 100 years, lived in 20 to 30 United States geographic areas, and enrolled through a virtual design. To assign participants to cohorts, the prospective study relied on clinical history that participants themselves reported in a screening survey and a study questionnaire. Recovered participants in ImmuneRACE Cohort 3 were defined by two consecutive negative NP/OP PCR tests, clearance by a healthcare professional, or resolution of symptoms. In the prospective study, mobile phlebotomists collected whole blood, serum and a nasopharyngeal or oropharyngeal swab from each participant. Additional blood draws and questionnaires over an approximately 2-month period could optionally be provided by prospective study participants. Blood samples from the prospective study were shipped frozen or at room temperature prior to DNA extraction.

TCRbeta CDR3 regions were amplified from genomic DNA by means of the immunoSEQ Assay, a bias-controlled multiplex PCR. The study's processing was this. Nucleated cell counts per sample were estimated from amplification of reference gene primers within the assay. To quantify the absolute abundance of each unique TCRbeta CDR3 rearrangement, sequence reads were collapsed and filtered. For each sample, productive Simpson clonality was calculated as the square root of Simpson's diversity index over productive rearrangements. In its TCRdb copy, this immuneACCESS table keeps in-frame sequences only and misses some clones. Where compared with another copy, unresolved V genes explain less than half of these, and the others have no known cause. D and trimming were read from the DNA, whereas the V and J calls and clone size are those reported in that table. The sample table records 180,000 or so clones; about 79% of these occur just once. The ten largest clones take up roughly 15% of the sample.

The chain joins TRBV6-5 to TRBJ1-1; a weak D assignment points to TRBD1 (5 bases agree). This sequence originates from a middle-aged man who had recovered from COVID-19. Sequenced: PBMCs or T cells enriched from blood (not recorded which). Here is the DNA: TGTGCCAGCAGTTACTCGATCCGGAGGGGCTCTGAAGCTTTCTTT. This translates into CASSYSIRRGSEAFF.